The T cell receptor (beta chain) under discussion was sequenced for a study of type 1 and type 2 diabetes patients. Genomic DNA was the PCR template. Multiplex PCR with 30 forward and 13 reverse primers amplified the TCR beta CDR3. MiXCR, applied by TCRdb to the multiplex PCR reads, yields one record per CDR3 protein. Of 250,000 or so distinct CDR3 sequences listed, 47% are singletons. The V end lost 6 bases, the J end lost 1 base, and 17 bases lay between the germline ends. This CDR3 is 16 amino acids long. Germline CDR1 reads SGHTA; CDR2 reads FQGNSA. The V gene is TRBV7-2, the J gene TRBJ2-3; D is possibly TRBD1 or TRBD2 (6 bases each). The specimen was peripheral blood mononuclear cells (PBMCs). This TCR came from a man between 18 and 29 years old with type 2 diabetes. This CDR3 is CASRGAERGGTDTQYF. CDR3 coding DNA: TGTGCCAGCAGGGGGGCGGAGCGCGGGGGCACAGATACGCAGTATTTT.